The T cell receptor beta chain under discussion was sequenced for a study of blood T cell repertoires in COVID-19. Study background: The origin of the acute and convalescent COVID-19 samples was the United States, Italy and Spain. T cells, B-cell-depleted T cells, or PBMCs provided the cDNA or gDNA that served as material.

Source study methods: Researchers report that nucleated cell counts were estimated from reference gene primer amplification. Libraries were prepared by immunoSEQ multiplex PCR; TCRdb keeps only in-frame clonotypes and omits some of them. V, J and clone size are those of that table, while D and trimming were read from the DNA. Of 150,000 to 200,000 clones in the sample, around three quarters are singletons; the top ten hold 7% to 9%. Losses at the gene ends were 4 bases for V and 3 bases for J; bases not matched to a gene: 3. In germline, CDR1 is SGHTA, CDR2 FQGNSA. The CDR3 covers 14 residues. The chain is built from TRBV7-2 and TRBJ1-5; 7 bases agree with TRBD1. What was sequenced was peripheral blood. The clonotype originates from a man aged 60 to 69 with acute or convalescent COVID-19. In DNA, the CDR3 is TGTGCCAGCAGCTCACAGGGGTTCAATCAGCCCCAGCATTTT. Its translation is CASSSQGFNQPQHF.